This TCR beta chain was observed in a study of blood T cell repertoires in COVID-19. CDR3 length equals 15 residues. V was trimmed by 3 bases and J by 1 base, leaving 12 bases between them. Per germline, CDR1 MNHGY and CDR2 SAAAGT. As processed by the authors: Reference gene primer amplification in the assay estimated nucleated cell counts. Data came from immunoSEQ multiplex PCR; TCRdb stores just in-frame clones and leaves some out. That table supplies the V and J calls and clone size; D and trimming were determined from the DNA. This table holds a few hundred thousand clones, about 88% found once. The source material was PBMCs or T cells enriched from blood (not recorded which). The chain recombines TRBV6-8 with TRBJ2-5, with a possible D match to TRBD2 (5 bases). The source is a man in his thirties or forties with acute COVID-19. CDR3: CASSYSGFGQETQYF. The CDR3 region has the DNA TGTGCCAGCAGTTATTCGGGGTTTGGCCAAGAGACCCAGTACTTC.